This TCR beta chain was captured in a study of blood T cell repertoires in COVID-19. About the study: The study drew acute and convalescent COVID-19 samples from the United States, Italy and Spain. Nucleic acid was either cDNA or gDNA, and it came from T cells, B-cell-depleted T cells, or PBMCs.

This clone appeared once. Germline CDR1 and CDR2: LNHDA and SQIVND (reference sequence). The V segment lost 2 bases and the J segment 7 bases; nucleotides outside the gene matches: 11. This CDR3 is built from 17 residues. How the authors handled the data: Estimated nucleated cell counts came from reference gene primer amplification. Assay used: immunoSEQ multiplex PCR; TCRdb lists only in-frame clones, some missing. From that table come the V and J calls and clone size; the DNA was used to work out D and trimming. The table records fewer than 130,000 clones, roughly four fifths of them present only once.

The sequencing input was peripheral blood. This rearrangement joins TRBV19 to TRBJ1-5, with 10 bases fitting TRBD1. This TCR was recovered from a woman in her fifties or sixties with acute or convalescent COVID-19. CDR3 loop: CASSISAGTGDGQPQHF. The CDR3 region has the DNA TGTGCCAGTAGTATATCGGCCGGGACAGGGGACGGACAGCCCCAGCATTTT.